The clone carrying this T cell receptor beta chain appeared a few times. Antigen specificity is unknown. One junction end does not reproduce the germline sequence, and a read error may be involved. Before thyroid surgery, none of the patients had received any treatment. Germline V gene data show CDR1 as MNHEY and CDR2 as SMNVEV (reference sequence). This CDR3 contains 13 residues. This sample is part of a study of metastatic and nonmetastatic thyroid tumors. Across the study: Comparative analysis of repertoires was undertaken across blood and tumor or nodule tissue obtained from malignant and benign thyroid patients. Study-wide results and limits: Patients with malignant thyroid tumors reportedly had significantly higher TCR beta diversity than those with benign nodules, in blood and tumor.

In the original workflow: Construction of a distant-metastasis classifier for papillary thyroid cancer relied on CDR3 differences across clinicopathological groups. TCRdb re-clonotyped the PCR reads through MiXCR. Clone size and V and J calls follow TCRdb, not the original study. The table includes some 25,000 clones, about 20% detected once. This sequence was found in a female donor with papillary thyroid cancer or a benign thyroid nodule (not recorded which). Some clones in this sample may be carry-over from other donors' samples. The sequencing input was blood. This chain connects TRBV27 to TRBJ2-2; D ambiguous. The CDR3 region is CASSSVNTWELFF. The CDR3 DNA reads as TGTGCCAGCAGTTCAGTCAACACCTGGGAGCTGTTTTTT.